This record concerns one TCR beta chain sequence. This sample was taken from a study of shared clonotypes between healthy human individuals. Germline lookup yields CDR1 MDHEN and CDR2 SYDVKM. V shed 7 bases and J shed 5 bases, with 22 bases lying between them. This CDR3 region has 16 residues. Naive CD8 cells lacked CD45RO and underwent positive selection for CCR7, leaving out terminally differentiated effector memory CD45RA+ cells. TCRdb keeps only in-frame clones here, not all; method: immunoSEQ multiplex PCR. Seen here are 1.5 million to 2.5 million clones, 85% to 95% observed once, and the top ten hold 0.95% to 1.5%.

What was sequenced was naive CD8+ T cells sorted from blood. The chain joins TRBV28 to TRBJ2-3; D perhaps matches TRBD1 (6 bases). This TCR was recovered from a man younger than 35 in good health. The CDR3 here is CASTYLGAEGGDTQYF. CDR3 DNA: TGTGCCAGCACCTACTTAGGGGCTGAAGGGGGAGATACGCAGTATTTT.